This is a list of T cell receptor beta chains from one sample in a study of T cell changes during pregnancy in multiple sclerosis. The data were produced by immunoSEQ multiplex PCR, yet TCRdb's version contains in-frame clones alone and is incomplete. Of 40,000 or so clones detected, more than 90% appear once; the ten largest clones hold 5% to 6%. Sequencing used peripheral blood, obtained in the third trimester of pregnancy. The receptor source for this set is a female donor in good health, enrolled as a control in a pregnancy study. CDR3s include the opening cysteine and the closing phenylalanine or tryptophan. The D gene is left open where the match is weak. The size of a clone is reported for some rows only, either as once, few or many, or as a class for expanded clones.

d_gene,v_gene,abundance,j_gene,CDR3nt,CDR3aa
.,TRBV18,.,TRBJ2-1,TGTGCCAGCTCAGGAGACAATGAGCAGTTCTTC,CASSGDNEQFF
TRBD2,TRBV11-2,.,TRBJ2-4,TGTGCCAGCAGCCCGGGGGGGCTAAAAAACATTCAGTACTTC,CASSPGGLKNIQYF
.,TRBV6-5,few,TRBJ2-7,TGTGCCAGCAGTTACGGGCAGTCCTCCTACGAGCAGTACTTC,CASSYGQSSYEQYF
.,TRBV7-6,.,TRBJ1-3,TGTGCCAGCAGCTTAGGAGGGCCGCTCTCTGGAAACACCATATATTTT,CASSLGGPLSGNTIYF
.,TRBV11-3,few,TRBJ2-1,TGTGCCAGCAGCTCCTCCAGGTTCAATGAGCAGTTCTTC,CASSSSRFNEQFF
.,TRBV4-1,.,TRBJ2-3,TGCGCCAGCAGCCAAGCGGGTCTCAGCACAGATACGCAGTATTTT,CASSQAGLSTDTQYF
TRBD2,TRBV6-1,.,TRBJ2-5,TGTGCCAGCAGTGAACTAGCGGGAGGGCAAGAGACCCAGTACTTC,CASSELAGGQETQYF
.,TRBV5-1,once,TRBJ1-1,TGCGCCAGCAGCTTGAACAGGGAGAACACTGAAGCTTTCTTT,CASSLNRENTEAFF
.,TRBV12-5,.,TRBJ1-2,TGTGCTAGTGAGGTGGAGGGGAACTATGGCTACACCTTC,CASEVEGNYGYTF
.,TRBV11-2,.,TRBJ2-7,TGTGCCAGCAGTGATTCCGTCCAGGGCCCCTACGAGCAGTACTTC,CASSDSVQGPYEQYF
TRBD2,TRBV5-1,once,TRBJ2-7,TGCGCCAGCAGCATTAGCGGGAGTTTCTACGAGCAGTACTTC,CASSISGSFYEQYF
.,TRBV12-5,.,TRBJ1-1,TGTGCTAGTGGTTTATTCGGGACTGAAGCTTTCTTT,CASGLFGTEAFF
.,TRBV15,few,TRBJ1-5,TGTGCCACCAGCAGAGGACAGGAGAATCAGCCCCAGCATTTT,CATSRGQENQPQHF
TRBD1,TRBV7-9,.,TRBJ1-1,TGTGCCAGCAGCTTAGGAACAGGGGGGTCCACTGAAGCTTTCTTT,CASSLGTGGSTEAFF
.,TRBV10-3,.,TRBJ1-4,TGTGCCACCAGGGGCGTTGAAAAACTGTTTTTT,CATRGVEKLFF
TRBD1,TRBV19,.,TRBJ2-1,TGTGCCAGTAGTATCTGGACAGGGGGTTATTATGAGCAGTTCTTC,CASSIWTGGYYEQFF
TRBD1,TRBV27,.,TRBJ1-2,TGTGCCAGCATCGGGACAGGGGTAAGGGCCGTCTATGGCTACACCTTC,CASIGTGVRAVYGYTF
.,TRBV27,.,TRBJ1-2,TGTGCCAGCAGTTTACTGGCAGGGAAGGGGGGCTACACCTTC,CASSLLAGKGGYTF
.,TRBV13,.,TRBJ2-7,TGTGCCAGCAGCGAAGGCGGTGGGTACGAGCAGTACTTC,CASSEGGGYEQYF
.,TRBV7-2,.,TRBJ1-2,TGTGCCAGCAGCCCCGGGCTGGGAGGGGGGGGTAATGGCTACACCTTC,CASSPGLGGGGNGYTF
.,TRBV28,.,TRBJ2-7,TGTGCCAGCAGTTTGGGAGTCTACTCCTACGAGCAGTACTTC,CASSLGVYSYEQYF
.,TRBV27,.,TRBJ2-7,TGTGCCAGCAGCCCGGATAGCGGAAGTCCCTACGAGCAGTACTTC,CASSPDSGSPYEQYF
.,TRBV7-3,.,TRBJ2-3,TGTGCCAGCAGCCCACACTGGGGGCCGAGCGCAGATACGCAGTATTTT,CASSPHWGPSADTQYF
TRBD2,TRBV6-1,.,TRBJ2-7,TGTGCCAGCGAGTGGAGTAGCGGGAGTCTTTCCGAGCAGTACTTC,CASEWSSGSLSEQYF
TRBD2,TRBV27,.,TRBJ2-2,TGTGCCGCGGGGGTGGCCGGGGAGCTGTTTTTT,CAAGVAGELFF
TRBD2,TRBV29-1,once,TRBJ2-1,TGCAGCGTTGAGCCGGCTAGCGGGAGAGGCTATGAGCAGTTCTTC,CSVEPASGRGYEQFF
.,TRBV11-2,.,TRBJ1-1,TGTGCCAGCAGCTTAGATTGGGAGACCCAAGCGGCTTTCTTT,CASSLDWETQAAFF
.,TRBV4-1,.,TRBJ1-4,TGCGCCAGCAGCCAATGGAGTGCTAATGAAAAACTGTTTTTT,CASSQWSANEKLFF
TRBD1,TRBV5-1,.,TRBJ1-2,TGCGCCAGCAGCGATACAGGGGGCGGGTCAGACGGGGGCTACACCTTC,CASSDTGGGSDGGYTF
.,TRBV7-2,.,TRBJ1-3,TGTGCCAGCAGCTTAGCAGCCCACCACTCTGGAAACACCATATATTTT,CASSLAAHHSGNTIYF
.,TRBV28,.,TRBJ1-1,TGTGCCACCCGGACTGTCCCCCATCTGAACACTGAAGCTTTCTTT,CATRTVPHLNTEAFF